This T cell receptor (beta chain) was captured by sequencing in a study of cytomegalovirus exposure and HLA in healthy donors. At the level of the study: T cells numbering about 180 million yielded some 100 million unique TCR beta sequences in an earlier analysis. Findings and limits, study-wide: Reports credit the classifier with highly specific, highly sensitive diagnosis of cytomegalovirus status.

Per germline, CDR1 SGHRS and CDR2 YFSETQ. The CDR3 sequence is 13 residues long. V was pared by 2 bases and J by 2 bases, with 1 base of the junction left unmatched. As regards this clone: Its cognate antigen is unknown.

The PCR had 60 Vbeta and 13 Jbeta primers. TCRdb's table, derived via immunoSEQ multiplex PCR, lists solely in-frame clones and lacks some. The data contain 190,000 or so clones, approximately 83% of them seen just once; the ten biggest clones take up 10%. This sequence joins TRBV5-1 and TRBJ2-7, with 7 bases lining up with TRBD1. Source material: PBMCs. The TCR comes from a woman in her forties or fifties in good health and CMV-seropositive. In DNA, the CDR3 is TGCGCCAGCAGCTTAACAGGGGCCTACGAGCAGTACTTC. Translation gives CASSLTGAYEQYF.